The present TCR beta chain was sequenced within a study of identical twins (dated by TCRdb to 2016 to 2018). Study-level background: To test whether fetal clonotypes persist, the study used deep sequencing on TCR alpha and beta repertoires from monozygotic twins, unrelated adults of various ages, and cord blood. To rule out contamination, the twin experiments were replicated at different times with different library preparation protocols.

Library prep was done by 5' RACE. The reads were generated on an Illumina HiSeq 2000. Template switching introduced a universal primer binding site; the final cDNA contained a unique molecular identifier, enabling accurate counting of TCR cDNA molecules. First-strand cDNA for TCR alpha and beta chains was synthesized from specific primers in the conserved constant-segment region. Each cDNA library was double barcoded, with a SMART-Mk sample barcode plus Illumina barcodes, to control for contamination. TruSeq adapter sequences along with Illumina sample barcodes were introduced in two successive PCR steps. Sequencing of the TCR alpha and beta cDNA libraries was done on the Illumina HiSeq platform using custom primers. The study's own analysis went as follows. MiGEC processed the raw reads to extract unique molecular identifiers, while MiXCR was used to determine the CDR3 positions. Recombination models were inferred per individual with the repgenHMM and IGoR tools using an EM algorithm. Shared clonotypes were analyzed with the tcR package in R, and sharing was normalized by the product of cloneset sizes. To study raw recombination without the effects of thymic and clonal selection, out-of-frame nonproductive sequences were analyzed. TCRdb applied fastp at Q25 and MiXCR to the public reads, then kept only in-frame beta chains. Each CDR3 protein gets just one entry, which takes the most common genes and DNA from the rows behind it. These V and J calls are TCRdb output, not the study's own analysis. The sample profile shows roughly 770,000 distinct CDR3 sequences; 18% of them were found once. In total, the top ten clones hold under 15% of the sample.

Every donor was a healthy Caucasian. The twin cohort consisted of three pairs of female monozygotic twins, all aged about 18 to 29 years. The RNA used for TCR libraries was isolated from peripheral blood mononuclear cells. For CDR1 and CDR2, the germline V gene lists MNHNS and SASEGT. V is reduced by 6 bases and J by 1 base, leaving a spacing of 16 bases between them. The CDR3, cysteine through phenylalanine, is 16 amino acids long. The only DNA kept is the CDR3, 48 bases in frame from the first base. Study-level results and caveats: The excess sharing between twins in beta out-of-frame sequences was weaker because fewer shared sequences reduced the signal-to-noise ratio. Abundant cord blood beta clonotypes carried fewer insertions; young adult naive repertoires showed a weaker similar trend, while memory repertoires showed none. Invariant T cells such as MAIT and iNKT could partly confound zero-insertion analyses, though diverse VJ usage argued against this for most clonotypes. Recombination models systematically underestimated out-of-frame TCR alpha sharing in monozygotic twins but agreed with sharing between unrelated individuals. Conclusions relied on cross-sectional statistical analysis, since the same donors could not be followed over many years. Compared with coincidental sharing between unrelated individuals, an excess of low generation-probability sequences was observed among out-of-frame TCR alpha sequences shared between twins.

As regards this clonotype: Its antigen is currently not known. No much larger clone is present one base from it, and per-base qualities are unavailable.

These data also featured in a second study, about T cells expressing NK-cell markers. Looking at the second paper: In sorted CD3+CD56+NKG2C+, CD3+CD56+NKG2C- and CD3+CD56-NKG2C+ T-cell subsets from roughly 8 donors, TCR beta-chain repertoires were profiled. Of the eight sequenced donors, seven were found to be HCMV-seropositive and one was found to be HCMV-seronegative. To restrict sorting to alphabetaTCR-expressing T cells, an anti-gammadeltaTCR antibody was added in several experiments. In 6 or 7 donors, the dominant CD3+CD56+NKG2C+ clonotypes ranked among the top 10 CD8+ clonotypes, making up roughly 1.0-7.0% of CD8+ T cells. Those dominant clonotypes were again the most abundant among CD3+CD56-NKG2C+ cells in a handful of donors, at roughly 25-60.1%. Whether the expanded NKG2C-expressing T cell clones were specific for HCMV antigens was left unclear. The study sequenced eight donors, all healthy volunteers chosen at random: three men and five women. HCMV serostatus was determined by detecting HCMV-specific IgG in serum with a commercial ELISA kit. For six donors, bulk peripheral blood T-cell repertoires were additionally sequenced from unsorted PBMC. MIGEC handled demultiplexing of the reads and grouping by UMI, while MiTCR was used to assemble and quantify clonotypes. To exclude erroneous sequences, any TCR cDNA sequence not supported by at least two reads was discarded. Downstream repertoire analysis used the tcR package, and clonotypes were matched across fractions by CDR3 nucleotide sequence plus V segment. VDJmatch was used to annotate antigen specificity against VDJdb, with one amino acid substitution in CDR3 permitted.

This receptor was obtained from a woman younger than 30 in good health. Sequenced sample: PBMCs. The chain was built from TRBV6-1 and TRBJ2-1; the D segment is perhaps TRBD1 or TRBD2, each sharing 5 matched bases. Here is the DNA: TGTGCCAGCAGAGGAATGTCGGGGCAGTCCTACAATGAGCAGTTCTTC. The resulting protein is CASRGMSGQSYNEQFF.